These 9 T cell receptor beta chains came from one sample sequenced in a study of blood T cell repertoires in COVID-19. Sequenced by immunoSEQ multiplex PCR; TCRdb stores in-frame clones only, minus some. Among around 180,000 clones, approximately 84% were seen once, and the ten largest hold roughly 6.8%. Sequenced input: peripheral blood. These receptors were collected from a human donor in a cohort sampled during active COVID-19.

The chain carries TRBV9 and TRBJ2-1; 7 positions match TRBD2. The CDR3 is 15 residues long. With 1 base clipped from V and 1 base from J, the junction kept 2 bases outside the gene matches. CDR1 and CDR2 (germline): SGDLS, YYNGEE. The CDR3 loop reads CASSVFGGSYNEQFF. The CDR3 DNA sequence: TGTGCCAGCAGCGTATTCGGGGGGTCCTACAATGAGCAGTTCTTC.

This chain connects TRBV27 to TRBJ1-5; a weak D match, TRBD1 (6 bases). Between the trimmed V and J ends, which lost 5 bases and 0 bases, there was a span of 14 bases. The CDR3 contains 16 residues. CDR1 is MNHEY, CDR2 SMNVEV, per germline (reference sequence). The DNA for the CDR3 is TGTGCCAGCAGTCTCGGGACACCAGATAGCAATCAGCCCCAGCATTTT. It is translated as CASSLGTPDSNQPQHF.

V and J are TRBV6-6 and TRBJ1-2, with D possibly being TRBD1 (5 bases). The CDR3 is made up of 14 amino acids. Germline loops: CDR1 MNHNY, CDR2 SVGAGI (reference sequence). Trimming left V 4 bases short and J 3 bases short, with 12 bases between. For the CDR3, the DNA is TGTGCCAGCAGTTCTGGCAGGGTTGACTATGGCTACACCTTC. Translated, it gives CASSSGRVDYGYTF.

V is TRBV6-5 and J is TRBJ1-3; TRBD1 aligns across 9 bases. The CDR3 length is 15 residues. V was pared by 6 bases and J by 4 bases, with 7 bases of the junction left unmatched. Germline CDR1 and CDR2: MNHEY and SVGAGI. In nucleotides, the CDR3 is TGTGCCAGCAGGAGGGACAGGGAGCGAGGAAACACCATATATTTT. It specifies CASRRDRERGNTIYF.

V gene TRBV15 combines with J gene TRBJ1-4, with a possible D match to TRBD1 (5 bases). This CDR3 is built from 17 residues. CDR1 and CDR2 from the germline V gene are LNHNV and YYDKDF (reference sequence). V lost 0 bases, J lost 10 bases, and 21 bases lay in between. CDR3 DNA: TGTGCCACCAGCAGAGATTCCGGGGGGGTGGGTTTCGGAAAACTGTTTTTT. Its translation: CATSRDSGGVGFGKLFF.

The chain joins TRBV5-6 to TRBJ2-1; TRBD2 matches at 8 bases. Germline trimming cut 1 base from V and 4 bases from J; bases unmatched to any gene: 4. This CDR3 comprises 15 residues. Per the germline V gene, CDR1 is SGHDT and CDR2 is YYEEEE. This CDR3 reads CASSLRAGGYNEQFF. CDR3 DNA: TGTGCCAGCAGCTTGAGGGCGGGGGGTTACAATGAGCAGTTCTTC.

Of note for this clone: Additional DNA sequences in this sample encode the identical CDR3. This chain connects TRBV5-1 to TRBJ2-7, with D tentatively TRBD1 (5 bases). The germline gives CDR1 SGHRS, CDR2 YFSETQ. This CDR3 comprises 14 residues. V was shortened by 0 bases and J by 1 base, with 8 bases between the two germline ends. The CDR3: CASSLETASYEQYF. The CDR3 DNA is TGCGCCAGCAGCTTGGAGACAGCGTCCTACGAGCAGTACTTC.

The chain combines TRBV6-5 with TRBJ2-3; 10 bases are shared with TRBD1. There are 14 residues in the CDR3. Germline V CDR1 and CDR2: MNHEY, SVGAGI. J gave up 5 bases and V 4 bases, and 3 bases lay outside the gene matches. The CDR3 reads CASSSDRGVDTQYF. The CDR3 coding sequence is TGTGCCAGCAGTTCGGACAGGGGGGTAGATACGCAGTATTTT.

The CDR3 loop reads CASSLVPGGDSNYGYTF. The CDR3 nucleotides are TGCGCCAGCAGCTTGGTCCCAGGGGGCGATAGTAACTATGGCTACACCTTC. The chain couples TRBV5-1 to TRBJ1-2; 8 bases agree with TRBD1. V was pared by 0 bases and J by 1 base, with 8 bases of the junction left unmatched. The germline V gene encodes CDR1 SGHRS and CDR2 YFSETQ. This CDR3 is 17 amino acids long.